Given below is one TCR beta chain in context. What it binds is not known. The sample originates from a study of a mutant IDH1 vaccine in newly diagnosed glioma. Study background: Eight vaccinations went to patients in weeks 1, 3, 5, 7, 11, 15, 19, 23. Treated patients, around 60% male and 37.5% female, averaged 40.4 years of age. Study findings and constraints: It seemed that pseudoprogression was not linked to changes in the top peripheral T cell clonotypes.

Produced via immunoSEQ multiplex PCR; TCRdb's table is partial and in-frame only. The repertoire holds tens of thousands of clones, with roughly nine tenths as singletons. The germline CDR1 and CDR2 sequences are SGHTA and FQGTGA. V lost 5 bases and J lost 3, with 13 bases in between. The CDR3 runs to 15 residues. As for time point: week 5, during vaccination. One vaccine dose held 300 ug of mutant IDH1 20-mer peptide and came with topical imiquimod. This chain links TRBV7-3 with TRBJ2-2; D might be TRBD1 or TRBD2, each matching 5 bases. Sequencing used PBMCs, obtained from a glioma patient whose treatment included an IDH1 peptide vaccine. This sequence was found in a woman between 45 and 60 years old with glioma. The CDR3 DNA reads TGTGCCAGCAGCCCCGGGGCGCCAGACACCGGGGAGCTGTTTTTT. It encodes CASSPGAPDTGELFF.